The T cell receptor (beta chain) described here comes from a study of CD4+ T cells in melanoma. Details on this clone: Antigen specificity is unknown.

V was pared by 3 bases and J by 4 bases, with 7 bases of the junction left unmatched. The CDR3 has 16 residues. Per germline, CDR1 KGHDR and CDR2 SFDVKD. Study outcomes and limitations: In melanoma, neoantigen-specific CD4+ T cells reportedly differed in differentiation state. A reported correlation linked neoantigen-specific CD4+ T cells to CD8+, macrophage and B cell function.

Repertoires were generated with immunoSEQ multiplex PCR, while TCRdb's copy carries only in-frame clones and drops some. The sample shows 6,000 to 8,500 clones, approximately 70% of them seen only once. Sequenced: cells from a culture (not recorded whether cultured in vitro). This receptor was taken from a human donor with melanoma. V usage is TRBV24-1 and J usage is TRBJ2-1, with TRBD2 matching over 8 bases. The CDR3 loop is CATSDAAGGGYNEQFF. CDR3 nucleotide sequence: TGTGCCACCAGTGATGCGGCGGGGGGTGGGTACAATGAGCAGTTCTTC.